This passage covers 32 T cell receptor beta chains from one sample sequenced in a study of human T cells and chemical hapten exposure. TCRdb re-called the RACE reads with MiXCR, one entry per CDR3 protein. Found here are 95,000 or so distinct CDR3 sequences, approximately 10% of them singletons; the top ten hold approximately 3.3%. Time point: patch test 2, 6 weeks after DPC sensitization. Described treatment: therapeutic diphenylcyclopropenone sensitization with weekly scalp DPC. Specimen: whole blood, collected in connection with sensitization to the hapten diphenylcyclopropenone (DPC). The source of these receptors is a woman in her forties with alopecia areata. Some clones in this sample may be carry-over from other donors' samples.

This clonotype was picked up many times. The chain recombines TRBV28 with TRBJ1-1, with 7 bases identical to TRBD1. Germline V gives CDR1 MDHEN, CDR2 SYDVKM. Trimming at V came to 5 bases and at J to 3 bases, leaving 3 bases not matched to a gene. The CDR3 sequence is 13 residues long. The DNA for the CDR3 is TGTGCCAGCAGTCCAGGGGGGTACACTGAAGCTTTCTTT. Residues: CASSPGGYTEAFF.

The chain carries TRBV27 and TRBJ2-3; 7 nucleotides align to TRBD2. V lost 2 bases to trimming and J lost 1 base; unmatched junction nucleotides: 9. The germline CDR1 and CDR2 sequences are MNHEY and SMNVEV (reference sequence). The CDR3 totals 17 residues. As DNA, the CDR3 is TGTGCCAGCAGTTTAGGTTGGCGGGAGAGGGGCACAGATACGCAGTATTTT. Its protein product is CASSLGWRERGTDTQYF.

Concerning this clonotype itself: A read error may be the cause here, since a much bigger clone is one base away. The CDR3 nucleotides are TGTGCCACCAGTGATAAGGGACAGGGAGGTGAAAAACCGTTTTTT. It specifies CATSDKGQGGEKPFF. The rearrangement joins TRBV24-1 to TRBJ1-4; 9 bases map to TRBD1. This CDR3 has 15 residues. Germline V gene lookup returns CDR1 KGHDR and CDR2 SFDVKD.

V and J are TRBV5-6 and TRBJ2-1; TRBD1 matches at 10 bases. With 4 bases clipped from V and 11 bases from J, the junction kept 6 bases outside the gene matches. This CDR3 contains 13 residues. Germline V CDR1 and CDR2: SGHDT, YYEEEE. The CDR3 bases are TGTGCCAGCAGCCTGGGACAGGGGATGCAGCAGTTCTTC. Amino acids: CASSLGQGMQQFF.

The V call is TRBV6-1, the J call TRBJ1-1; tentatively, D is TRBD1 (5 bases). The CDR3 loop spans 13 amino acids. The germline gives CDR1 MNHNS, CDR2 SASEGT. Trimming shortened V by 6 bases and J by 1 base, and 9 bases separated the two germline ends. This CDR3 is CASRWDENTEAFF. Written as DNA, the CDR3 is TGTGCCAGCAGATGGGACGAGAACACTGAAGCTTTCTTT.

This clonotype showed up many times. This sequence joins TRBV10-3 and TRBJ2-2; D not resolved. In germline, CDR1 is ENHRY, CDR2 SYGVKD. V gave up 4 bases and J gave up 2 bases, with 8 bases separating them. This CDR3 comprises 14 residues. CDR3 in amino acids: CAISVKGNTGELFF. The CDR3 bases are TGTGCCATCAGTGTAAAAGGCAACACCGGGGAGCTGTTTTTT.

This clonotype was recorded many times. The chain uses TRBV7-8 and TRBJ1-5, with D unclear. Germline V gives CDR1 SGHVS, CDR2 FQNEAQ. This CDR3 region has 14 residues. The germline V and J ends were trimmed by 3 bases and 1 base, with 7 bases remaining between them. CDR3 sequence reads: CASSLGKSNQPQHF. CDR3 nucleotide sequence: TGTGCCAGCAGCTTGGGGAAGAGCAATCAGCCCCAGCATTTT.

V gene TRBV18 combines with J gene TRBJ2-3; weak D call: TRBD1 (8 bases). This CDR3 contains 16 residues. V lost 3 bases to trimming and J lost 3 bases, with 16 bases between them. Per the germline V gene, CDR1 is KGHSH and CDR2 is LQKENI. CDR3 protein: CASSPRTGRGTDTQYF. The CDR3 bases are TGTGCCAGCTCACCCCGGACAGGGAGGGGAACAGATACGCAGTATTTT.

This clonotype was observed a few times. V is TRBV19 and J is TRBJ2-5, with D possibly matching TRBD2 (6 bases). The V gene's germline CDR1 is LNHDA and CDR2 SQIVND (reference sequence). Trimming pared 7 bases from V and 4 bases from J, leaving 22 bases between. The CDR3 has 16 residues. CDR3 DNA: TGTGCCAGTACCGCCGGCTGGGGAGGATCGAGAGAGACCCAGTACTTC. The encoded protein is CASTAGWGGSRETQYF.

This clonotype was observed at least ten times. CDR3 amino acids: CAWKDGVHTGELFF. CDR3 nucleotide sequence: TGTGCCTGGAAGGACGGGGTGCACACCGGGGAGCTGTTTTTT. The chain employs TRBV30 and TRBJ2-2; possibly TRBD2 for D (5 bases). The CDR3 has 14 amino acids. Trimming pared 4 bases from V and 3 bases from J, leaving 12 bases between. The germline V gene has CDR1 GTSNPN and CDR2 SVGIG (reference sequence).

This clonotype has only a few counts. The CDR3 does not end in the conserved phenylalanine or tryptophan, so this is likely a read error. The DNA is left out, because the CDR3 cannot be placed on it with certainty; the CDR3 is given as TCRdb lists it. The genes are TRBV29-1 and TRBJ2-7. Germline lookup yields CDR1 SQVTM and CDR2 ANQGSEA. Inclusive of both ends, the CDR3 amounts to 8 amino acids. The CDR3 is CSVSTRAI.

The table lists this clonotype with many counts. In nucleotides, the CDR3 is TGTGCCACCAGCAGAGATCTAACGGGGTCGCAGTTCTTC. It specifies CATSRDLTGSQFF. The chain uses TRBV15 and TRBJ2-1, with D possibly TRBD2 on 5 matching bases. The CDR3 runs to 13 residues. The V gene lost 0 bases and the J gene lost 12 bases, with 12 bases spanning the gap. Germline lookup yields CDR1 LNHNV and CDR2 YYDKDF (reference sequence).

The chain has TRBV30 and TRBJ2-5; D is possibly TRBD1 (6 bases). Germline loops: CDR1 GTSNPN, CDR2 SVGIG (reference sequence). The V and J ends lost 5 bases and 4 bases respectively, with 11 bases between them. The CDR3 totals 12 residues. CDR3 sequence (DNA): TGTGCCTGGGCCTTCAGGGGAGAGACCCAGTACTTC. Translation: CAWAFRGETQYF.

This clonotype was seen many times. The chain is built from TRBV11-2 and TRBJ1-2, with D possibly matching TRBD1 (5 bases). V lost 1 base to trimming and J lost 5 bases, with 8 bases between them. From germline, CDR1 is SGHAT and CDR2 FQNNGV. The CDR3 is 13 residues long. This CDR3 is CASSLVEGYGYTF. CDR3 DNA sequence: TGTGCCAGCAGCTTAGTCGAGGGGTATGGCTACACCTTC.

This clonotype was detected many times. Here the CDR3 DNA reads TGTGCCAGCAGCCAAGACAGTAGCCGGCACGAGCAGTACTTC. This sequence encodes CASSQDSSRHEQYF. The chain carries TRBV7-8 and TRBJ2-7; tentative D call: TRBD1 (5 bases). CDR1 SGHVS and CDR2 FQNEAQ come from the germline V gene. Trimming cost V 5 bases and J 5 bases, with 16 bases left between them. The CDR3 has 14 residues.

The chain employs TRBV20-1 and TRBJ1-4, with unresolved D. Germline assignment: CDR1 DFQATT and CDR2 SNEGSKA (reference sequence). The CDR3 sequence is 14 residues long. The germline V and J ends were trimmed by 6 bases and 7 bases, with 18 bases remaining between them. The CDR3 spells CSATRQAVGEKLFF. CDR3 DNA: TGCAGTGCCACCCGGCAGGCTGTGGGTGAAAAACTGTTTTTT.

This chain joins TRBV11-3 and TRBJ2-3, with 8 bases that match TRBD2. Germline assignment: CDR1 SGHNT and CDR2 YENEEA. V lost 5 bases and J lost 3; bases outside the gene matches: 13. The CDR3 contains 17 residues. Written as DNA, the CDR3 is TGTGCCAGCAGCCCTGGGGAGCTAGCGGGCCGAACAGATACGCAGTATTTT. It yields the protein CASSPGELAGRTDTQYF.

J is TRBJ2-1 and V is TRBV2, with D possibly matching TRBD1 (5 bases). CDR1 SNHLY and CDR2 FYNNEI come from the germline V gene. Trimming left V 1 base short and J 2 bases short, with 9 bases between. The CDR3 is 15 residues long. The CDR3 bases are TGTGCCAGCAGTGAAGGCCAGGGTACCTACAATGAGCAGTTCTTC. It specifies CASSEGQGTYNEQFF.

This clonotype has more than one count but fewer than ten. This sequence joins TRBV5-8 and TRBJ2-1; D may be TRBD2 (5 bases). The CDR3 totals 15 residues. The germline V and J ends were trimmed by 1 base and 0 bases, with 8 bases remaining between them. Germline CDR1 is SGHTS and CDR2 is YDEGEE. CDR3: CASSLTGSSYNEQFF. The CDR3 DNA reads as TGTGCCAGCAGCTTGACGGGGAGCTCCTACAATGAGCAGTTCTTC.

This clonotype was counted at least ten times. The CDR3 nucleotides read TGCAGTGCTGGCCACATCCGCGGGTCTTATTCCTACGAGCAGTACTTC. This encodes CSAGHIRGSYSYEQYF. V is TRBV20-1 and J is TRBJ2-7; tentatively, D is TRBD2 (5 bases). With 5 bases removed from V and 1 base from J, the gap between germline ends came to 21 bases. Looked up from germline, CDR1 is DFQATT and CDR2 is SNEGSKA (reference sequence). The CDR3 sequence is 16 residues long.

This clonotype came up many times. This chain connects TRBV27 to TRBJ2-1, with TRBD2 matching 7 bases. The J segment lost 8 bases and the V segment lost 4 bases, leaving 11 bases of the junction unmatched. CDR1 and CDR2 (germline): MNHEY, SMNVEV (reference sequence). This CDR3 has 15 amino acids. The CDR3 DNA is TGTGCCAGCAGTTCCGTAGCGGGCCCGCTCCATGAGCAGTTCTTC. As protein: CASSSVAGPLHEQFF.

This clonotype was seen a few times. The genes are TRBV20-1 and TRBJ2-7; 8 bases are shared with TRBD1. The CDR3 is 17 amino acids. Looked up from germline, CDR1 is DFQATT and CDR2 is SNEGSKA (reference sequence). V lost 5 bases and J lost 1; bases outside the gene matches: 16. The CDR3 nucleotides are TGCAGTGCTGCCCCCCCACGACAGGGGCCCAAATCCTACGAGCAGTACTTC. Translated, it gives CSAAPPRQGPKSYEQYF.

The chain carries TRBV4-2 and TRBJ2-7; D tentatively fits TRBD1 or TRBD2 (5 bases each). The V and J ends lost 4 bases and 2 bases respectively, with 15 bases between them. There are 15 residues in the CDR3. The germline gives CDR1 LGHNA, CDR2 YNFKEQ. Written as DNA, the CDR3 is TGTGCCAGCAGCCGCCACCGGGACGGAACCTACGAGCAGTACTTC. It codes for CASSRHRDGTYEQYF.

This clonotype was counted ten times or more. The rearrangement links TRBV20-1 to TRBJ2-2; TRBD2 agrees at 7 bases. Germline CDR1 is DFQATT and CDR2 is SNEGSKA (reference sequence). The CDR3 has 15 residues. The V gene end was trimmed by 1 base and the J gene end by 10 bases; junction bases not matched to a gene: 12. Here the CDR3 DNA reads TGCAGTGCTAGAGTCATTGACAGCGGGACGCAGGAGCTGTTTTTT. It codes for CSARVIDSGTQELFF.

This clonotype was found a few times. The chain recombines TRBV6-4 with TRBJ2-3; tentative D call: TRBD1 (6 bases). CDR3 length: 14 amino acids. CDR1 is MRHNA and CDR2 is SNTAGT in the germline V gene. V was trimmed by 8 bases and J by 1 base, leaving 13 bases between them. CDR3 DNA sequence: TGTGCCAGCGCCCCAGGGGCCCGCACAGATACGCAGTATTTT. Its protein is CASAPGARTDTQYF.

The table lists this clonotype with a few counts. The gene calls are TRBV7-9 and TRBJ2-7; D not resolved. Deletions cut 2 bases from V and 3 bases from J, with 2 bases between. The germline CDR1 and CDR2 sequences are SEHNR and FQNEAQ (reference sequence). The length of the CDR3 is 11 residues. CDR3 bases: TGTGCCAGCAGCTTAAACTACGAGCAGTACTTC. Translated, it gives CASSLNYEQYF.

In its sample, this clonotype was seen many times. J is TRBJ2-3 and V is TRBV20-1; 8 bases align to TRBD2. CDR3 length: 16 amino acids. Germline V lookup: CDR1 DFQATT, CDR2 SNEGSKA (reference sequence). Trimming cost V 0 bases and J 0 bases; bases outside gene matches: 5. The CDR3 sequence: CSARDLPGGSTDTQYF. In DNA, the CDR3 is TGCAGTGCTAGAGATCTCCCGGGAGGGAGCACAGATACGCAGTATTTT.

This clonotype has a handful of counts. The V and J genes are TRBV12-3 or TRBV12-4 and TRBJ1-5, with D unclear. The CDR3 loop spans 16 amino acids. V lost 7 bases to trimming and J lost 0 bases, with 16 bases between them. CDR3 in amino acids: CASTLGIVHSNQPQHF. The CDR3 nucleotides read TGTGCCAGCACTTTGGGGATAGTCCATAGCAATCAGCCCCAGCATTTT.

This clonotype has just a few counts. The V and J genes are TRBV5-4 and TRBJ2-1; TRBD2 agrees at 7 bases. The V gene's germline CDR1 is SGHNT and CDR2 YYREEE (reference sequence). CDR3 size: 13 residues. Trimming took 4 bases from V and 7 from J; bases not matched to a gene: 5. DNA for the CDR3: TGTGCCAGCAGCCACACAGCGGGAAATGAGCAGTTCTTC. It specifies CASSHTAGNEQFF.

This clonotype was observed at least ten times. V is TRBV29-1 and J is TRBJ2-1; D is possibly TRBD1 (6 bases). Germline V gives CDR1 SQVTM, CDR2 ANQGSEA. There are 11 residues in the CDR3. The ends were cut back, 6 bases at V and 9 bases at J, with 12 bases in the middle. As DNA, the CDR3 is TGCAGCGTCTCAAGGGGGACTGAGCAGTTCTTC. Protein product: CSVSRGTEQFF.

This chain's CDR3 is CAWSPGRPNTEAFF. In DNA, the CDR3 is TGTGCCTGGAGCCCGGGACGGCCGAACACTGAAGCTTTCTTT. The chain couples TRBV30 to TRBJ1-1; tentatively, D is TRBD1 (5 bases). Per the germline V gene, CDR1 is GTSNPN and CDR2 is SVGIG (reference sequence). The CDR3 runs 14 residues. V shed 3 bases and J shed 1 base, with 12 bases lying between them.

This chain joins TRBV11-1 and TRBJ2-5; the D is unclear. CDR1 is SGHAT, CDR2 FQDESV, per germline (reference sequence). Trimming left V 4 bases short and J 2 bases short, with 11 bases between. CDR3 length: 14 residues. The CDR3 sequence is CASSYDAGQETQYF. The CDR3 DNA follows: TGTGCCAGCAGCTACGACGCAGGACAAGAGACCCAGTACTTC.